The 24 T cell receptor beta chains given below trace back to one sample, sequenced in a study of control samples from healthy donors and cancer patients. Using immunoSEQ multiplex PCR, the repertoire was profiled, and TCRdb retains in-frame clones only, with some absent. The data contain fewer than 200,000 clones, approximately 92% of them singletons. The specimen was blood. The source is a man aged 25-45 years in good health.

The chain has TRBV6-9 and TRBJ1-2, with D perhaps matching TRBD1 (6 bases). V was shortened by 1 base and J by 7 bases, with 10 bases between the two germline ends. This CDR3 comprises 13 residues. Germline V CDR1 and CDR2: MNHGY, SVAAGI. DNA for the CDR3: TGTGCCAGCAGTTATTTCGGACAGCTTGGCTACACCTTC. Protein: CASSYFGQLGYTF.

The genes are TRBV5-1 and TRBJ2-5; 13 positions match TRBD2. Germline trimming cut 4 bases from V and 2 bases from J; bases unmatched to any gene: 5. CDR1 is SGHRS and CDR2 is YFSETQ in the germline V gene. CDR3 length: 16 amino acids. CDR3 sequence reads: CASSKGLAGDQETQYF. For the CDR3, the DNA is TGCGCCAGCAGCAAAGGACTAGCGGGGGATCAAGAGACCCAGTACTTC.

The V and J genes are TRBV5-1 and TRBJ2-5; 9 positions agree with TRBD1. The V and J ends lost 4 bases and 2 bases, in that order; junction bases with no gene match: 6. This CDR3 spans 15 amino acids. The germline gives CDR1 SGHRS, CDR2 YFSETQ. CDR3 in amino acids: CASSPLGQGQETQYF. The DNA for the CDR3 is TGCGCCAGCAGCCCCCTAGGACAGGGGCAAGAGACCCAGTACTTC. Variable domain in full (rest from reference TRBV5-1 and TRBJ2-5): KAGVTQTPRYLIKTRGQQVTLSCSPISGHRSVSWYQQTPGQGLQFLFEYFSETQRNKGNFPGRFSGRQFSNSRSEMNVSTLELGDSALYLCASSPLGQGQETQYFGPGTRLLVL.

The rearrangement uses TRBV16 and TRBJ2-7; TRBD2 might be the D (5 bases). The V and J ends lost 6 bases and 9 bases respectively, with 18 bases between them. The germline V gene has CDR1 KGHSY and CDR2 FQNENV. This CDR3 contains 13 residues. CDR3 protein: CASRWTEGSGQYF. CDR3 DNA: TGTGCCAGCAGATGGACCGAAGGGAGCGGGCAGTACTTC.

The V gene is TRBV27, the J gene TRBJ2-2; 7 bases line up with TRBD2. The CDR3 is 17 amino acids. Trimming removed 6 bases from V and 2 bases from J; junction bases left unmatched: 12. Germline-derived CDR1 and CDR2 are MNHEY and SMNVEV (reference sequence). CDR3 sequence reads: CASSSGGTLSNTGELFF. The CDR3, as DNA: TGTGCCAGCAGCTCCGGGGGGACTCTCTCTAACACCGGGGAGCTGTTTTTT.

This chain joins TRBV9 and TRBJ2-7; 9 bases are shared with TRBD1. With V trimmed by 3 bases and J by 4 bases, 8 bases remained unmatched. There are 15 residues in the CDR3. Germline loops: CDR1 SGDLS, CDR2 YYNGEE. Written as DNA, the CDR3 is TGTGCCAGCAGCGCCGGGACAGGGACTTTTTACGAGCAGTACTTC. Protein product: CASSAGTGTFYEQYF.

The rearrangement links TRBV7-9 to TRBJ1-4; D possibly corresponds to TRBD1 (5 bases). The germline V and J ends were trimmed by 0 bases and 2 bases, with 10 bases remaining between them. The CDR3 consists of 16 residues. Germline CDR1 SEHNR, CDR2 FQNEAQ (reference sequence). CDR3 sequence: CASSLAVWDTNEKLFF. The CDR3 DNA sequence: TGTGCCAGCAGCTTAGCGGTCTGGGACACTAATGAAAAACTGTTTTTT.

This clone was observed a single time. The chain joins TRBV5-1 to TRBJ1-1, with D possibly being TRBD1 (5 bases). The CDR3 loop spans 13 amino acids. Trimming took 2 bases from V and 2 from J, leaving 7 bases between them. CDR1 is SGHRS and CDR2 is YFSETQ in the germline V gene. DNA of the CDR3: TGCGCCAGCAGCTTCAGGGTAAACACTGAAGCTTTCTTT. Its protein product is CASSFRVNTEAFF.

The genes are TRBV3-1 (or the pseudogene TRBV3-2) and TRBJ2-1; D gene unclear. The germline V and J ends were trimmed by 2 bases and 0 bases, with 11 bases remaining between them. Germline CDR1 LGHDT, CDR2 YNNKEL (reference sequence). This CDR3 region has 16 residues. In DNA, the CDR3 is TGTGCCAGCAGCCAAACGGGCCGGAGCTCCTACAATGAGCAGTTCTTC. Protein product: CASSQTGRSSYNEQFF.

The CDR3 DNA sequence: TGTGCCTGGAGTGTAACGCCTAGCGGGAGGAATCCCTTATGGAATGAGCAGTTCTTC. This sequence encodes CAWSVTPSGRNPLWNEQFF. The chain combines TRBV30 with TRBJ2-1; 11 bases are shared with TRBD2. V was clipped by 0 bases and J by 7 bases; unmatched bases: 17. In germline, CDR1 is GTSNPN, CDR2 SVGIG (reference sequence). The CDR3 length is 19 residues.

The V gene is TRBV27, the J gene TRBJ1-6; D gene ambiguous. The CDR3 is 14 amino acids. The germline V gene has CDR1 MNHEY and CDR2 SMNVEV (reference sequence). V lost 4 bases and J lost 3, with 7 bases in between. The CDR3 sequence is CASSSDRYNSPLHF. The CDR3 DNA reads as TGTGCCAGCAGTTCGGACCGCTATAATTCACCCCTCCACTTT.

The chain recombines TRBV5-6 with TRBJ2-1; 8 positions agree with TRBD1. Germline CDR1 is SGHDT and CDR2 is YYEEEE. The CDR3 extends over 18 amino acids. The V segment lost 3 bases and the J segment 1 base; nucleotides outside the gene matches: 12. The CDR3 sequence is CASSSVRTGGLSYNEQFF. CDR3 nucleotide sequence: TGTGCCAGCAGCTCGGTCCGTACAGGGGGTCTTTCCTACAATGAGCAGTTCTTC.

V and J are TRBV24-1 and TRBJ2-2; 8 bases match TRBD1. V lost 2 bases, J lost 1 base, and 5 bases stayed unmatched. Germline assignment: CDR1 KGHDR and CDR2 SFDVKD. The CDR3 loop spans 17 amino acids. The CDR3 region is CATSDSGQGKNTGELFF. CDR3 DNA: TGTGCCACCAGTGATTCCGGACAGGGCAAGAACACCGGGGAGCTGTTTTTT.

This rearrangement joins TRBV20-1 to TRBJ1-3, with no clear D. CDR1 is DFQATT and CDR2 is SNEGSKA in the germline V gene (reference sequence). The CDR3 is made up of 13 amino acids. The V end lost 3 bases, the J end lost 0 bases, and 6 bases lay between the germline ends. This chain's CDR3 is CSASKDSGNTIYF. The CDR3 DNA is TGCAGTGCTAGTAAAGACTCTGGAAACACCATATATTTT.

The DNA for the CDR3 is TGCGCCAGCAGCTGGACAGGGGACATTCAGTACTTC. It encodes CASSWTGDIQYF. The chain combines TRBV5-1 with TRBJ2-4; 9 bases match TRBD1. The CDR3 loop spans 12 amino acids. CDR1 and CDR2 from the germline V gene are SGHRS and YFSETQ. After removal of 3 bases from V and 8 bases from J, the junction contained 0 bases not matched to a gene.

The CDR3 nucleotides are TGTGCCAGCAGAAATCCCACTTCCGGGACTGTGAATGAAAAACTGTTTTTT. The encoded protein is CASRNPTSGTVNEKLFF. The gene calls are TRBV4-2 and TRBJ1-4, with a possible D match to TRBD1 (5 bases). This CDR3 has 17 amino acids. Trimming stripped 6 bases from V and 5 bases from J, with 22 bases between. The germline V gene has CDR1 LGHNA and CDR2 YNFKEQ.

The rearrangement uses TRBV25-1 and TRBJ2-5, with 8 bases that match TRBD2. Unmatched junction bases numbered 7, after V lost 1 base and J lost 3 bases. Germline lookup yields CDR1 MGHDK and CDR2 SYGVNS. CDR3 length equals 16 residues. This CDR3 reads CASSESGGRQKETQYF. DNA for the CDR3: TGTGCCAGCAGTGAATCTGGCGGGAGGCAAAAAGAGACCCAGTACTTC. Together with reference TRBV25-1 and TRBJ2-5, the CDR3 gives the full variable domain: EADIYQTPRYLVIGTGKKITLECSQTMGHDKMYWYQQDPGMELHLIHYSYGVNSTEKGDLSSESTVSRIRTEHFPLTLESARPSHTSQYLCASSESGGRQKETQYFGPGTRLLVL.

The chain couples TRBV19 to TRBJ1-5; possible D gene TRBD1, 5 bases. The CDR3 is 14 amino acids. Germline CDR1 and CDR2: LNHDA and SQIVND (reference sequence). Trimming took 2 bases from V and 5 from J, leaving 10 bases between them. The CDR3 DNA sequence: TGTGCCAGTAGTATACGGGGGGAGTATCAGCCCCAGCATTTT. Its translation: CASSIRGEYQPQHF.

The V call is TRBV5-6, the J call TRBJ1-2; 7 bases map to TRBD1. CDR3 length equals 13 residues. Germline V lookup: CDR1 SGHDT, CDR2 YYEEEE. Trimming removed 5 bases from V and 8 bases from J; junction bases left unmatched: 9. Here the CDR3 DNA reads TGTGCCAGCAGGCACACCCGACAGGGCGGCTACACCTTC. As protein: CASRHTRQGGYTF.

V usage is TRBV30 and J usage is TRBJ2-5; 13 nucleotides match TRBD2. The ends lost 2 bases at V and 2 bases at J; junction bases unmatched: 2. CDR1 and CDR2 (germline): GTSNPN, SVGIG (reference sequence). The CDR3 is 15 amino acids. In DNA, the CDR3 is TGTGCCTGGAGTCCGGGACTAGCGGGACAAGAGACCCAGTACTTC. Translating it yields CAWSPGLAGQETQYF.

The chain joins TRBV30 to TRBJ2-3; D ambiguous. This CDR3 has 12 residues. V shed 2 bases and J shed 6 bases, with 9 bases lying between them. Germline CDR1 is GTSNPN and CDR2 is SVGIG (reference sequence). The CDR3 here is CAWSSWGDTQYF. CDR3 nucleotide sequence: TGTGCCTGGAGTTCCTGGGGTGATACGCAGTATTTT.

The gene calls are TRBV7-9 and TRBJ1-2, with D unresolved. Germline loops: CDR1 SEHNR, CDR2 FQNEAQ (reference sequence). The ends were cut back, 3 bases at V and 8 bases at J, with 10 bases in the middle. The CDR3 length is 12 residues. The CDR3 here is CASSFGSEGYTF. CDR3 nucleotides: TGTGCCAGCAGCTTTGGATCGGAGGGCTACACCTTC.

CDR3 nucleotides: TGTGCCAGTAGTATAGGGACCCGAGGGTCGGGTCAGCCCCAGCATTTT. Amino acids: CASSIGTRGSGQPQHF. This chain joins TRBV19 and TRBJ1-5; D unclear. There are 16 residues in the CDR3. In germline, CDR1 is LNHDA, CDR2 SQIVND (reference sequence). Deletions cut 1 base from V and 6 bases from J, with 16 bases between.

The genes are TRBV5-4 and TRBJ1-2; 8 bases line up with TRBD1. The germline gives CDR1 SGHNT, CDR2 YYREEE (reference sequence). CDR3 length: 15 amino acids. Losses at the gene ends were 4 bases for V and 4 bases for J; bases not matched to a gene: 9. CDR3 residues: CASSGKDREAYGYTF. As DNA, the CDR3 is TGTGCCAGCAGCGGAAAGGACAGGGAGGCCTATGGCTACACCTTC. The full variable domain, in which reference TRBV5-4 and TRBJ1-2 provide the parts outside the CDR3, is ETGVTQSPTHLIKTRGQQVTLRCSSQSGHNTVSWYQQALGQGPQFIFQYYREEENGRGNFPPRFSGLQFPNYSSELNVNALELDDSALYLCASSGKDREAYGYTFGSGTRLTVV.